These T cell receptor beta chains were read from a single sample in a study of long-term antiretroviral therapy in people with HIV. TCRdb's copy holds only in-frame clones and misses some; the assay was immunoSEQ multiplex PCR. The sample holds around 30,000 clones, almost 95% seen once. The sample consisted of unsorted PBMCs, taken around 7.4 years after starting antiretroviral therapy. These receptors came from a man between 45 and 60 years old with HIV. CDR3s leave out the opening cysteine and the closing phenylalanine or tryptophan.

ASSLYTNTGELF	TRBV27
ASSVTVGYEQY	TRBV5-5
ASSVGPTSGGRHEQF	TRBV9
ASSQDGGAAKNIQY	TRBV4-3
ASSESTLPGQF	TRBV10-1
ASSPGQGEAF	TRBV5-1
ASSSQGGTEAF	TRBV6-6
ASNPGGALYGYT	TRBV9
ASSQALDSQPQH	TRBV4-2
ASSVGGTGIYGYT	TRBV5-8
ASSDDRTGGSDTQY	TRBV5-5
ASSPSWGDTSYNEQF	TRBV27
ASSSDLDSNQPQH	TRBV5-6
AGLQGLPTTGELF	TRBV7-2
ASSPAGGSYEQY	TRBV7-2
ASDTGDSSYNSPLH	TRBV19
ASSQVRAGSAF	TRBV4-3
ASSLARGNEKLF	TRBV6-1
ATSSRQESAYGYT	TRBV15
ASRDRVLTDTQY	TRBV6-5
ASSLGTNPSTDTQY	TRBV11-3
ASSSIPGQAQGSAYNEQF	TRBV5-1
AISVSEMGEQY	TRBV10-3
ASSFRATEAF	TRBV28
ASSEAVDRGSYGYT	TRBV6-1
AISESVGAYGYT	TRBV10-3
ASSLERRYSYEQY	TRBV7-8
ASSLPSTRNTEAF	TRBV18
ASTGTGPTDTQY	TRBV10-2
ASSLSGGPRDEQF	TRBV7-6
ASSFSAAGTQY	TRBV7-2
ASITGTGNTEAF	TRBV6-6
ASSGLAEAF	TRBV9
ASSFNLQGNEQF	TRBV28
ASSQDQRGDYGYT	TRBV4-2
ASNRLAASTDTQY	TRBV7-8
ASSLGRASEGYT	TRBV5-6
ASSPGQSTYEQY	TRBV18
ASTQRGGGLGADTQY	TRBV11-2
ASSLGVGRVNEQF	TRBV5-4
ASSPTGAVYEQY	TRBV27
ASSLASGAWNTEAF	TRBV11-2
ASSLTGDTEAF	TRBV7-9
AWSGGTYGGGYT	TRBV30
ASSLRQGRYEQY	TRBV27
ASTRPWVNYGYT	TRBV23-1
ASSQETGGIGELF	TRBV4-3
ASSWWDGELF	TRBV5-1
ASSQDGSGPLNEKLF	TRBV4-1
ASSLQNLGGTEAF	TRBV5-1